This T cell receptor (beta chain) was sequenced in a study of beta chain features in type 1 diabetes. Study-level background: Patient and healthy donor groups were alike in age, gender and cell yields. The study's findings and limits: PCR might pick shorter templates more often, in the same way for patients and controls. It was among patients, rather than healthy donors, that naive, central memory and Treg TCRB repertoires appeared more similar.

Cell sorting via CD45RO/CCR7/CD25/CD127/CD95/CD27 was performed to obtain CD4+ naive, central memory, regulatory and stem cell-like memory cells. Expressed TCRB transcripts got sequenced, as all isolated RNA was reverse transcribed. Sequencing was performed with immunoSEQ multiplex PCR; in TCRdb, only in-frame clones are kept and a portion is missing. The sample includes 860,000 or so clones, under 20% of them seen just once. CDR3 length: 16 amino acids. The V and J ends lost 3 bases and 7 bases, in that order; junction bases with no gene match: 10. CDR1 is SGHRS, CDR2 YFSETQ, per germline. Regarding this clone: Its antigen is not identified.

This receptor was taken from a woman younger than 35 in good health. The V call is TRBV5-1, the J call TRBJ1-2; 12 bases align to TRBD1. The sequencing input was naive CD4+ T cells from blood. The CDR3 loop reads CASSSAGTGGRRGYTF. CDR3 nucleotides: TGCGCCAGCAGCTCCGCCGGGACAGGGGGCCGGCGTGGCTACACCTTC. The variable domain in full, completed from reference TRBV5-1 and TRBJ1-2, reads KAGVTQTPRYLIKTRGQQVTLSCSPISGHRSVSWYQQTPGQGLQFLFEYFSETQRNKGNFPGRFSGRQFSNSRSEMNVSTLELGDSALYLCASSSAGTGGRRGYTFGSGTRLTVV.